The 13 T cell receptor beta chains given below trace back to one sample, sequenced in a study of CD8+ T cells in alopecia areata. Extraction and reverse transcription of RNA yielded cDNA as the sequencing template. The assay was immunoSEQ multiplex PCR, and TCRdb's table has in-frame clones only and misses some. The data hold about 180,000 clones, with approximately 59% observed a single time. The material sequenced was CD4+ T cells sorted from blood, taken at week 0. The receptors were sampled from a human donor with alopecia areata.

In this sample, this clone turned up a few times. The CDR3: CASSLNYGYTF. The DNA of the CDR3 is TGTGCCAGCAGCTTAAACTATGGCTACACCTTC. The chain couples TRBV7-9 to TRBJ1-2, with D unclear. This CDR3 spans 11 amino acids. The V gene's germline CDR1 is SEHNR and CDR2 FQNEAQ (reference sequence). Between the trimmed V and J ends, which lost 2 bases and 2 bases, there was a span of 0 bases.

This chain uses TRBV5-6 with TRBJ2-2; possibly TRBD2 for D (7 bases). The CDR3 is made up of 15 amino acids. V was cut by 4 bases and J by 7 bases, with 17 bases left in between. The germline CDR1 and CDR2 sequences are SGHDT and YYEEEE. The CDR3 sequence: CASSTGPRGRGELFF. The CDR3 DNA follows: TGTGCCAGCAGCACTGGGCCGCGGGGGCGCGGGGAGCTGTTTTTT.

This clone showed up just a few times. J is TRBJ1-1 and V is TRBV10-1; D is ambiguous. CDR1 WNHNN and CDR2 SYGVQD come from the germline V gene (reference sequence). Trimming removed 6 bases at V and 5 bases at J, with 13 bases between. The CDR3 covers 13 residues. This chain's CDR3 is CASRLTQATEAFF. The DNA for the CDR3 is TGCGCCAGCAGACTTACTCAGGCGACTGAAGCTTTCTTT.

This clone was picked up many times. The V gene is TRBV5-1, the J gene TRBJ2-3; D is undetermined. V lost 4 bases and J lost 2, with 5 bases in between. Germline V gives CDR1 SGHRS, CDR2 YFSETQ. The CDR3 loop spans 12 amino acids. The CDR3 DNA sequence: TGCGCCAGCAGCGCCTACACAGATACGCAGTATTTT. Amino acid sequence: CASSAYTDTQYF.

The chain combines TRBV9 with TRBJ1-1; D gene unclear. CDR1 SGDLS and CDR2 YYNGEE come from the germline V gene. Trimming stripped 0 bases from V and 4 bases from J, with 10 bases between. The CDR3 spans 14 residues. The CDR3 DNA is TGTGCCAGCAGCGTAGCGACCCGGGGCACTGAAGCTTTCTTT. As protein: CASSVATRGTEAFF.

The V gene is TRBV27, the J gene TRBJ1-2; possibly TRBD1 for D (5 bases). V shed 2 bases and J shed 4 bases, with 8 bases lying between them. This CDR3 has 13 amino acids. The germline CDR1 and CDR2 sequences are MNHEY and SMNVEV (reference sequence). CDR3 sequence (DNA): TGTGCCAGCAGTTTAAGTACAGGCTATGGCTACACCTTC. As protein: CASSLSTGYGYTF.

There are a few counts of this clone. The same CDR3 also results from other DNA sequences found in this sample. V usage is TRBV5-1 and J usage is TRBJ2-3, with D perhaps matching TRBD2 (6 bases). V was clipped by 2 bases and J by 6 bases, with 13 bases between them. The CDR3 is 14 amino acids. Germline values: CDR1 SGHRS, CDR2 YFSETQ. The DNA of the CDR3 is TGCGCCAGCAGCTTAGGGACTTCTGTCGATACGCAGTATTTT. Its protein product is CASSLGTSVDTQYF. The full variable domain, with the rest looked up from reference TRBV5-1 and TRBJ2-3, is KAGVTQTPRYLIKTRGQQVTLSCSPISGHRSVSWYQQTPGQGLQFLFEYFSETQRNKGNFPGRFSGRQFSNSRSEMNVSTLELGDSALYLCASSLGTSVDTQYFGPGTRLTVL.

A single count supports this clone. This chain connects TRBV2 to TRBJ1-6, with D possibly TRBD1 on 6 matching bases. V lost 2 bases to trimming and J lost 9 bases, with 20 bases between them. The CDR3 is made up of 17 amino acids. Germline CDR1 reads SNHLY; CDR2 reads FYNNEI. The CDR3 reads CASSEPDWRQGPSPLHF. The CDR3 DNA is TGTGCCAGCAGTGAACCGGATTGGCGGCAGGGGCCTTCACCCCTCCACTTT.

The rearrangement links TRBV5-6 to TRBJ2-1, with TRBD1 as a possible D gene (6 bases). The CDR3 runs 17 residues. Trimming took off 3 bases at V and 1 base at J, with 17 bases between the two ends. Germline CDR1 SGHDT, CDR2 YYEEEE. CDR3 sequence reads: CASSWPTGATSYNEQFF. Written as DNA, the CDR3 is TGTGCCAGCAGCTGGCCGACAGGCGCCACTTCCTACAATGAGCAGTTCTTC.

The V gene is TRBV6-1, the J gene TRBJ1-4; 10 bases are shared with TRBD1. CDR1 is MNHNS, CDR2 SASEGT, per germline. This CDR3 region has 12 residues. V shed 6 bases and J 8 bases; nucleotides not matched to a gene: 0. Here the CDR3 reads CASRDRGEKLFF. CDR3 nucleotide sequence: TGTGCCAGCAGGGACAGGGGGGAAAAACTGTTTTTT.

The genes are TRBV30 and TRBJ2-3; 7 nucleotides align to TRBD2. This CDR3 is 14 amino acids long. Germline V gene lookup returns CDR1 GTSNPN and CDR2 SVGIG (reference sequence). V trimming: 3 bases; J trimming: 8 bases; junction bases outside the gene matches: 11. The CDR3 sequence is CAWRSERGWGTQYF. DNA for the CDR3: TGTGCCTGGAGGTCGGAGCGGGGCTGGGGTACGCAGTATTTT.

This clone was seen a handful of times. Other nucleotide sequences in the sample specify the same CDR3. The rearrangement links TRBV30 to TRBJ2-1, with D tentatively TRBD1 or TRBD2 (5 bases each). This CDR3 contains 12 residues. The germline CDR1 and CDR2 sequences are GTSNPN and SVGIG (reference sequence). With 0 bases removed from V and 8 bases from J, the gap between germline ends came to 8 bases. This CDR3 is CAWSVRGDEQFF. The CDR3 DNA reads TGTGCCTGGAGTGTGAGGGGCGATGAGCAGTTCTTC.

The V and J genes are TRBV5-1 and TRBJ2-7, with 9 bases lining up with TRBD1. In germline, CDR1 is SGHRS, CDR2 YFSETQ. The CDR3 runs 14 residues. The ends lost 4 bases at V and 6 bases at J; junction bases unmatched: 8. In DNA form, the CDR3 reads TGCGCCAGCAGCGCGGGACAGGGAGGGGTCGAGCAGTACTTC. The encoded protein is CASSAGQGGVEQYF.